This T cell receptor (beta chain) was sequenced for a study of T-cell reconstitution after alpha-beta-depleted transplantation in children. The CDR3 has 13 amino acids. Germline lookup yields CDR1 SGHRS and CDR2 YFSETQ. With 3 bases removed from V and 2 bases from J, the gap between germline ends came to 6 bases. The TCRbeta library was prepared with unique molecular identifiers. TCRdb ran MiXCR on the PCR reads and lists one entry per CDR3 protein. The data show around 700,000 distinct CDR3 sequences, roughly 14% seen once. This receptor was identified in a girl aged 2 to 9 with congenital amegakaryocytic thrombocytopenia, due to receive a stem cell transplant. This chain links TRBV5-1 with TRBJ1-5, with no clear D. Source: PBMCs, taken before TCRalphabeta/CD19-depleted stem cell transplant. The CDR3 is CASSSMGNQPQHF. The CDR3 DNA sequence: TGCGCCAGCAGCTCAATGGGCAATCAGCCCCAGCATTTT.